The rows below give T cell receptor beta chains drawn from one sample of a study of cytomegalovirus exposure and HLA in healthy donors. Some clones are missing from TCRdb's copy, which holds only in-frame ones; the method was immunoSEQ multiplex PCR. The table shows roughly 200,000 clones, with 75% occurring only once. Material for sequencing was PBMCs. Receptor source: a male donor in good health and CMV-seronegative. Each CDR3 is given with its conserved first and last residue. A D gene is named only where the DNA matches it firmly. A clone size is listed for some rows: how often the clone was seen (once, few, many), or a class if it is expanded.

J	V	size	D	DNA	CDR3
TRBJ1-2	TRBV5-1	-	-	TGCGCCAGCAGCTCTTCCGGGTGGCGGGCTTATGGCTACACCTTC	CASSSSGWRAYGYTF
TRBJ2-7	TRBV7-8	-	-	TGTGCCAGCAGCAAGGGGGTGGGCGGGAGAACTCTCTACGAGCAGTACTTC	CASSKGVGGRTLYEQYF
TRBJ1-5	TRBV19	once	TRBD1	TGTGCCAGCAGTATAGTTGGGGGACAGACGAATCAGCCCCAGCATTTT	CASSIVGGQTNQPQHF
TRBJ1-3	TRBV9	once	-	TGTGCCAGCAGCGTAGGAGTGGCTGGAAACACCATATATTTT	CASSVGVAGNTIYF
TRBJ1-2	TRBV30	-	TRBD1	TGTGCCTGGAGTCCGACAGGGGGGAGGGCCTATGGCTACACCTTC	CAWSPTGGRAYGYTF
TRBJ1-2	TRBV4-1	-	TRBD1	TGCGCCAGCAGCCAAGACGACAGGGCCCTAAATGGCTACACCTTC	CASSQDDRALNGYTF
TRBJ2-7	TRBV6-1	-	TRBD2	TGTGCCAGCAAGCTAAGCGGGGGGCTCTCCTACGAGCAGTACTTC	CASKLSGGLSYEQYF
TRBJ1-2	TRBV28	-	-	TGTGCCAGCAGTGCGGGATGGGGCTACACCTTC	CASSAGWGYTF
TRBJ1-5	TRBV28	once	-	TGTGCCAGCAGCGGGGTGGACGTCTACAATCAGCCCCAGCATTTT	CASSGVDVYNQPQHF
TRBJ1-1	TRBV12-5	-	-	TGTGCTAGTGGTTTCGACAGGAAAACTGAAGCTTTCTTT	CASGFDRKTEAFF
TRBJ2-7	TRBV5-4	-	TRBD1	TGTGCCAGCAGCCTACAGGGGCCCGGGGACGAGCAGTACTTC	CASSLQGPGDEQYF
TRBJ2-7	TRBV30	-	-	TGTGCCTGGACCACAAACAGGGTAGTTTACGAGCAGTACTTC	CAWTTNRVVYEQYF
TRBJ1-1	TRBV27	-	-	TGTGCCAGCAGCCACGACAGTGACACTGAAGCTTTCTTT	CASSHDSDTEAFF
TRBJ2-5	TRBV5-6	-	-	TGTGCCAGCAGCTCCAGGACTTATGAGACCCAGTACTTC	CASSSRTYETQYF
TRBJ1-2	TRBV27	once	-	TGTGCCAGCAGTTTATTCCCCAGGGTACAAGATAGTAACTATGGCTACACCTTC	CASSLFPRVQDSNYGYTF
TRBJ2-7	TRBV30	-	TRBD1	TGTGCCTGGAGTCCCCGACCGGGACAGGGGCTATACGAGCAGTACTTC	CAWSPRPGQGLYEQYF
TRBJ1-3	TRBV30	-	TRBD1	TGTGCCTGGATGGGGGACTGGACAGGCAACTCTGGAAACACCATATATTTT	CAWMGDWTGNSGNTIYF
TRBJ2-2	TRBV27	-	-	TGTGCCAGCAGTTCCTCGAACACCGGGGAGCTGTTTTTT	CASSSSNTGELFF
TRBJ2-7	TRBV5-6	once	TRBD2	TGTGCCAGCAGCTTGGGGGGGGGTCTCAGCTCCTACGAGCAGTACTTC	CASSLGGGLSSYEQYF
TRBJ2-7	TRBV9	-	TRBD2	TGTGCCAGCAGCGTTGGTGGTAGCGGGAGTCTGGGCGAGCAGTACTTC	CASSVGGSGSLGEQYF